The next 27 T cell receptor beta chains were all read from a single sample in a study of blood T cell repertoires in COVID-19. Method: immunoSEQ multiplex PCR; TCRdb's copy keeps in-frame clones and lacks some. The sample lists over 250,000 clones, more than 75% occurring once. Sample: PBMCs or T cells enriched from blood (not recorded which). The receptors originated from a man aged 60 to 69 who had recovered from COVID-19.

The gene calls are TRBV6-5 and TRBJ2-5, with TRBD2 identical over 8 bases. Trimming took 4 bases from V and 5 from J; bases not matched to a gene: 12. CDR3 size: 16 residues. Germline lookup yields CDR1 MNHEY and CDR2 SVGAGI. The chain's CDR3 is CASSLTWTSSPETQYF. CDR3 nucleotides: TGTGCCAGCAGTTTAACATGGACTAGCAGCCCCGAGACCCAGTACTTC.

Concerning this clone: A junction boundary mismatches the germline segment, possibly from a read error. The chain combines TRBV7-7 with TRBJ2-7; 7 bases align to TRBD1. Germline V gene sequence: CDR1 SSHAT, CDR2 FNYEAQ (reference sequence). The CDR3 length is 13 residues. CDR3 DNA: TGTGCTAGCAGCCCGGACAGGAACTACGAGCAGTACTTC. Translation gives CASSPDRNYEQYF.

CDR3 residues: CASSFAPGQGSHYGYTF. The CDR3 bases are TGTGCCAGCAGCTTCGCTCCGGGACAGGGCTCTCACTATGGCTACACCTTC. V and J are TRBV7-9 and TRBJ1-2, with TRBD1 matching over 9 bases. CDR1 is SEHNR, CDR2 FQNEAQ, per germline (reference sequence). This CDR3 has 17 residues. The V and J ends lost 3 bases and 3 bases, in that order; junction bases with no gene match: 11.

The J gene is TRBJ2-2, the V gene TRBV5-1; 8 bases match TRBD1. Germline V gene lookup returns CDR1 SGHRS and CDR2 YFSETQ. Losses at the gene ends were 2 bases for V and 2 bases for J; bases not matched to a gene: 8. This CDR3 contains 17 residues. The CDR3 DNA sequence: TGCGCCAGCAGCTTCAGGACAGGGACACTAAACACCGGGGAGCTGTTTTTT. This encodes CASSFRTGTLNTGELFF.

The CDR3 here is CASSPRMPRGEAFF. The CDR3 nucleotides read TGTGCCAGCAGTCCCCGAATGCCCAGGGGCGAAGCTTTCTTT. The gene calls are TRBV6-7 and TRBJ1-1, with D perhaps TRBD1 (6 bases). TRBV6-7 is filed as an ORF, its function uncertain. The CDR3 runs to 14 residues. The V and J ends lost 5 bases and 8 bases respectively, with 18 bases between them.

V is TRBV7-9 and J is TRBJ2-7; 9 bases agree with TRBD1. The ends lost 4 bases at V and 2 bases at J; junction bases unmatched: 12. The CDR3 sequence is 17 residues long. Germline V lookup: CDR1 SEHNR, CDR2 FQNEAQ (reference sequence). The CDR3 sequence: CASSSTPRDRATYEQYF. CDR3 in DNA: TGTGCCAGCAGCTCAACCCCCCGGGACAGGGCCACCTACGAGCAGTACTTC.

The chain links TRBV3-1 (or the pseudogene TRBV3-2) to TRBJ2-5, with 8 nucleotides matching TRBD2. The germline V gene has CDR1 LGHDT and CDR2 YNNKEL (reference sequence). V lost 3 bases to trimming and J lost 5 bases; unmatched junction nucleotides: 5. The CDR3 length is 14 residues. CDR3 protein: CASSQSSGYETQYF. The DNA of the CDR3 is TGTGCCAGCAGCCAGTCTAGCGGGTATGAGACCCAGTACTTC.

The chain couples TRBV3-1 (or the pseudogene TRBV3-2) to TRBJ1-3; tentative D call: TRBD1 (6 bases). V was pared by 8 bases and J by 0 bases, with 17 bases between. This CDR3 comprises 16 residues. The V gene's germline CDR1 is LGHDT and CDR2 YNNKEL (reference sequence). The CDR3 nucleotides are TGTGCCAGCGCCCGGGGGGCGAGAGACTCTGGAAACACCATATATTTT. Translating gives CASARGARDSGNTIYF.

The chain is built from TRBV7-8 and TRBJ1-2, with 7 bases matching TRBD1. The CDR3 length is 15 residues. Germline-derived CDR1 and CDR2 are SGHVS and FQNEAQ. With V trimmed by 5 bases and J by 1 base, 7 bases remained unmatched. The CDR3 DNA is TGTGCCAGCAGCCTACAGGGGACCGATAACTATGGCTACACCTTC. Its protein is CASSLQGTDNYGYTF.

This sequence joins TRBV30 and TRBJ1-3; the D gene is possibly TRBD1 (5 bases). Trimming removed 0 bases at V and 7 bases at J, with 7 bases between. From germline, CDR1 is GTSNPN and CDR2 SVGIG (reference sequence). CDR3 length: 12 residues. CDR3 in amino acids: CAWSVQVNTIYF. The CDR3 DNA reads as TGTGCCTGGAGTGTACAGGTTAACACCATATATTTT.

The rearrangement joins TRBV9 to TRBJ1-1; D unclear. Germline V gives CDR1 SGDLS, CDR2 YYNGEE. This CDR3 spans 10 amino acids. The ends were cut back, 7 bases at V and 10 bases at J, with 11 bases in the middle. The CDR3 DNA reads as TGTGCCAGCCGGGTGCCCGCAGCTTTCTTT. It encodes CASRVPAAFF.

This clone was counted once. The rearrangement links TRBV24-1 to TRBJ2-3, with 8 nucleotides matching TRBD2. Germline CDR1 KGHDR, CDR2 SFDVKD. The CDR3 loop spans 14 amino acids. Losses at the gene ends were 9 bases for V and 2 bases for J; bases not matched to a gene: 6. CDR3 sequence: CATGGGLNTDTQYF. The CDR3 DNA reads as TGTGCCACCGGCGGGGGGCTTAACACAGATACGCAGTATTTT.

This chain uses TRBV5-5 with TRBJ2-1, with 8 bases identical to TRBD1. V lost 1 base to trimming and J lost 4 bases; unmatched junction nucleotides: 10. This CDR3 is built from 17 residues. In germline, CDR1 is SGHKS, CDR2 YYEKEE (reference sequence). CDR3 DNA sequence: TGTGCCAGCAGCTTGAGGACCGGGACAGGCATATACAATGAGCAGTTCTTC. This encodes CASSLRTGTGIYNEQFF.

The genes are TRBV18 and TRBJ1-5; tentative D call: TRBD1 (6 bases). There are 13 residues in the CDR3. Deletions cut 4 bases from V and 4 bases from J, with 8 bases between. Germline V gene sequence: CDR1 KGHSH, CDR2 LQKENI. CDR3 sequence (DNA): TGTGCCAGCTCACAGGGGACAAATCAGCCCCAGCATTTT. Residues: CASSQGTNQPQHF.

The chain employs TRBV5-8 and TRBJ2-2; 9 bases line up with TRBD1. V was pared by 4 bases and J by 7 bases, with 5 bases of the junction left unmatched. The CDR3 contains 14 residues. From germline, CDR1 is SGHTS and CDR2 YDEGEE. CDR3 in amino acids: CASSTGQGIGELFF. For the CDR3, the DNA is TGTGCCAGCAGCACGGGACAGGGTATCGGGGAGCTGTTTTTT.

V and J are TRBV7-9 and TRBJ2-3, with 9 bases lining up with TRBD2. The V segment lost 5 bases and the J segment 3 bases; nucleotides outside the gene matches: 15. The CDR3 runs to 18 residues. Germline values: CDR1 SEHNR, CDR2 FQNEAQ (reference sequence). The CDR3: CASSARTPVTSGTDTQYF. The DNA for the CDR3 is TGTGCCAGCAGCGCCCGCACCCCCGTGACTAGCGGAACAGATACGCAGTATTTT.

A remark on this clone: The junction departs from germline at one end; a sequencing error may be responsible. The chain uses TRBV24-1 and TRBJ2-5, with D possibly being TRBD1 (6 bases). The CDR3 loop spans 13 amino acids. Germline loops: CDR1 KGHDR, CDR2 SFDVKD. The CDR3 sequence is CATRDSGEETQYF. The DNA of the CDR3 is TGTGCCACCAGGGATTCAGGGGAAGAGACCCAGTACTTC.

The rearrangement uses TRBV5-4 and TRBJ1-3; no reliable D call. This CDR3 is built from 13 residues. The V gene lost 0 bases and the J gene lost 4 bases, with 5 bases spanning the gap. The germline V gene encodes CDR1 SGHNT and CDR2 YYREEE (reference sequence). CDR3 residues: CASSLERGNTIYF. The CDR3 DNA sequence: TGTGCCAGCAGCTTGGAGAGAGGAAACACCATATATTTT.

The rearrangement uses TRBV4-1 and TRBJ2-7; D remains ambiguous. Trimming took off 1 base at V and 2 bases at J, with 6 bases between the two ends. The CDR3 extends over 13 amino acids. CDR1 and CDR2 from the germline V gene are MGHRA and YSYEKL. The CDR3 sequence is CASSQVGTYEQYF. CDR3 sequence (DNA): TGCGCCAGCAGCCAAGTTGGCACCTACGAGCAGTACTTC.

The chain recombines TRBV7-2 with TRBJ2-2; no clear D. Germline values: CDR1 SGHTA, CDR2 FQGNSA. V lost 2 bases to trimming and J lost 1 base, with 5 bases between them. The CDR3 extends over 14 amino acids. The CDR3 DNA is TGTGCCAGCAGCTTAAGACAGAACACCGGGGAGCTGTTTTTT. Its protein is CASSLRQNTGELFF.

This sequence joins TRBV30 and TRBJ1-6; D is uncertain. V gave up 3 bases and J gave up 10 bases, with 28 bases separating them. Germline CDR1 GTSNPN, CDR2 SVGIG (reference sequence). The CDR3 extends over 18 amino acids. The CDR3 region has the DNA TGTGCCTGGAGCAACCCCCGGAACCCGGGAGTAGCTTTATCACCCCTCCACTTT. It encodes CAWSNPRNPGVALSPLHF.

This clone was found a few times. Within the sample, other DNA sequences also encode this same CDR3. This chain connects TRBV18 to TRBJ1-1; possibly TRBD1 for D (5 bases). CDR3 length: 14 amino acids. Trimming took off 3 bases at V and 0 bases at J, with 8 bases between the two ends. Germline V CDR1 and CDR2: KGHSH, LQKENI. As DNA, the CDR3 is TGTGCCAGCTCACCCCAGGGTCTGAACACTGAAGCTTTCTTT. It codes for CASSPQGLNTEAFF.

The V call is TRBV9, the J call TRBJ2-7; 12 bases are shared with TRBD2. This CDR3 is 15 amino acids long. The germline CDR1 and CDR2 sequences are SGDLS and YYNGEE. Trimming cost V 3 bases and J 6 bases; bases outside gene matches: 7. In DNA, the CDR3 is TGTGCCAGCAGCGCTAGCGGGGGGGCACCGGCCGAGCAGTACTTC. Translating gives CASSASGGAPAEQYF. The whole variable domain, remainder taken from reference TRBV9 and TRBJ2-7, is DSGVTQTPKHLITATGQRVTLRCSPRSGDLSVYWYQQSLDQGLQFLIQYYNGEERAKGNILERFSAQQFPDLHSELNLSSLELGDSALYFCASSASGGAPAEQYFGPGTRLTVT.

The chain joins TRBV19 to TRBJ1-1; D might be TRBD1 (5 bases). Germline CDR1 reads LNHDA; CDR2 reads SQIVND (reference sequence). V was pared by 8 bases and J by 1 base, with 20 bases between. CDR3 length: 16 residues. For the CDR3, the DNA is TGTGCCAGTTCAGTGGGGGGTCCGCCCTGGAACACTGAAGCTTTCTTT. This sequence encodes CASSVGGPPWNTEAFF.

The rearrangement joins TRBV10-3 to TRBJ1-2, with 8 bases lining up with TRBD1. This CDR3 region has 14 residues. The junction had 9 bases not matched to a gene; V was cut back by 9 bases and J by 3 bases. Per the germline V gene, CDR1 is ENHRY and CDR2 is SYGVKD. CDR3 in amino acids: CAMRQGSLDYGYTF. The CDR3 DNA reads TGTGCCATGCGACAGGGGAGCCTTGACTATGGCTACACCTTC.

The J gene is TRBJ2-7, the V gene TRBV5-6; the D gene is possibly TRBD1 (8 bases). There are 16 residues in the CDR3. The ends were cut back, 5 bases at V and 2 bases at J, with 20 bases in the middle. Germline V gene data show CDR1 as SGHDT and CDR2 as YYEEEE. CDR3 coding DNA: TGTGCCAGCAGGGAAGCGGGACAGGCGAATCCCTACGAGCAGTACTTC. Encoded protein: CASREAGQANPYEQYF. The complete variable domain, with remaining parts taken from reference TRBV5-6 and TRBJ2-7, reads DAGVTQSPTHLIKTRGQQVTLRCSPKSGHDTVSWYQQALGQGPQFIFQYYEEEERQRGNFPDRFSGHQFPNYSSELNVNALLLGDSALYLCASREAGQANPYEQYFGPGTRLTVT.

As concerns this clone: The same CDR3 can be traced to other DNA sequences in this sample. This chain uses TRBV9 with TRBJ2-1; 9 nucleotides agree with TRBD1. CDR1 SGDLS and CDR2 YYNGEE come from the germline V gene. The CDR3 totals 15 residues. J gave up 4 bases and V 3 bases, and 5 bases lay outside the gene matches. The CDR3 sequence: CASSAQGAGYNEQFF. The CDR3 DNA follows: TGTGCCAGCAGCGCACAGGGGGCGGGGTACAATGAGCAGTTCTTC.